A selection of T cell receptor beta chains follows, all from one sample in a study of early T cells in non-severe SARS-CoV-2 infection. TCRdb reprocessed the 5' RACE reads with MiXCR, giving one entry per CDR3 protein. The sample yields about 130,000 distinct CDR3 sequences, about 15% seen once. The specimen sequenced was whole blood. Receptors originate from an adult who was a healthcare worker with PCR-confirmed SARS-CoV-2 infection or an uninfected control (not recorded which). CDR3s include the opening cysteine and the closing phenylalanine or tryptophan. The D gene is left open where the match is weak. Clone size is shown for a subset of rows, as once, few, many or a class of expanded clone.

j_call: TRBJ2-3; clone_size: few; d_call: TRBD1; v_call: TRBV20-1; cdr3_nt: TGCAGTGCTACCCAGGACAGGATCACAGATACGCAGTATTTT; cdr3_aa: CSATQDRITDTQYF
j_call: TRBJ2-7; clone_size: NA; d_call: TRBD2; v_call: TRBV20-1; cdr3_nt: TGCAGTGCTAGAGCCCTTGGGCTAGCGGGGGGGCCGAGCGAGTACTTC; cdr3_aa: CSARALGLAGGPSEYF
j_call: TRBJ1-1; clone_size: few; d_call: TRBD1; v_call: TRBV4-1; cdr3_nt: TGCGCCAGCAGCCAAGATGGGACAGGGAGGACTGAAGCTTTCTTT; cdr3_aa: CASSQDGTGRTEAFF
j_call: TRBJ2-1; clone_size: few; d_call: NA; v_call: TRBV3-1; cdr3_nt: TGTGCCAGCAGCATCCGGACGAATGAGCAGTTCTTC; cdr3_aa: CASSIRTNEQFF
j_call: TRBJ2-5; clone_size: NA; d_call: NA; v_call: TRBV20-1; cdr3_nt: TGCAGTGCTAGGGGGCCCCAAGAGACCCAGTACTTC; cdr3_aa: CSARGPQETQYF
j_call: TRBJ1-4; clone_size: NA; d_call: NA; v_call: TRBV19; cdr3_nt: TGTGCCAGTAGTATCGATGGTGAAAAACTGTTTTTT; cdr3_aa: CASSIDGEKLFF
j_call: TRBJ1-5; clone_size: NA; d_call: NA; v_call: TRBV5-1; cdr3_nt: TGCGCCAGCTCTGCAGGCGGGGATCAGCCCCAGCATTTT; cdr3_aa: CASSAGGDQPQHF
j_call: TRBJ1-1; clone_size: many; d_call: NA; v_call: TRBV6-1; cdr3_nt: TGTGCCAGCAGTGAGTGGCTGAACACTGAAGCTTTCTTT; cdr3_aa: CASSEWLNTEAFF
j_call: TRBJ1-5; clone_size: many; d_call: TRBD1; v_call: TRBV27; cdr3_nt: TGTGCCAGCAGTTCCGGGACAGGGCCCAATCAGCCCCAGCATTTT; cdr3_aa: CASSSGTGPNQPQHF
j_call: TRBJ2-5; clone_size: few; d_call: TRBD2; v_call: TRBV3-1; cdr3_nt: TGTGCCAGCAGCCATATAGCGGGACAAGAGACCCAGTACTTC; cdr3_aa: CASSHIAGQETQYF
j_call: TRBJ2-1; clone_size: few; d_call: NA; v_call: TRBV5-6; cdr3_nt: TGTGCCAGCAGCTCCGGGACCACCAATGAGCAGTTCTTC; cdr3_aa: CASSSGTTNEQFF
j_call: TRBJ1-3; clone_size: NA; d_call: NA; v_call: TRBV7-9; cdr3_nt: TGTGCCAGCAGCCGAGAACCTCCTGGAAACACCATATATTTT; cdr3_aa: CASSREPPGNTIYF
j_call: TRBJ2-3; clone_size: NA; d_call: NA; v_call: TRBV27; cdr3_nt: TGTGCCAGCAGTCCCGTGGAGACAGATACGCAGTATTTT; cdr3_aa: CASSPVETDTQYF
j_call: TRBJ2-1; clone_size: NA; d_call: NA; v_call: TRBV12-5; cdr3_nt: TGTGCTAGTGGGCACAATGAGCAGTTCTTC; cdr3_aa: CASGHNEQFF
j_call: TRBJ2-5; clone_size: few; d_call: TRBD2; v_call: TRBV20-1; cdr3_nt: TGCAGTGCTGTAGCGGGGGGCTCCACCCAAGAGACCCAGTACTTC; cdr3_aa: CSAVAGGSTQETQYF
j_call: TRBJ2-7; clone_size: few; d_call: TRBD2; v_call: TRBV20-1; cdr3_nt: TGCAGTGCTAGATTGCGGGGGGCCCTGTCCTACGAGCAGTACTTC; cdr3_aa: CSARLRGALSYEQYF
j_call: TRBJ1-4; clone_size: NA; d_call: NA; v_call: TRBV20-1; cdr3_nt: TGCAGTGCTACAGGGGAAACTAATGAAAAACTGTTTTTT; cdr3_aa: CSATGETNEKLFF
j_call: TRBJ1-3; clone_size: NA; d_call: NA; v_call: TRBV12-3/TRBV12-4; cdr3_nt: TGTGCCAGCAGCTGGACCGCGGGAAACACCATATATTTT; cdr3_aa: CASSWTAGNTIYF
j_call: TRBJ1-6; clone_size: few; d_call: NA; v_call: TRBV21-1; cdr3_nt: TGTGCCAACCTCCAGGGAACGGGACTCAATAATTCACCCCTCCACTTT; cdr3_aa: CANLQGTGLNNSPLHF
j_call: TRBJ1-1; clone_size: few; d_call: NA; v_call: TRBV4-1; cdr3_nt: TGCGCCAGCAGCCAAGATGCCAGAACCGAAGCTTTCTTT; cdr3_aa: CASSQDARTEAFF
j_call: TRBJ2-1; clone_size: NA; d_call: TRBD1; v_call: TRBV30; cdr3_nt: TGTGCCTGGGTGGAGGGACAGGGAAGTGAGCAGTTCTTC; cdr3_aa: CAWVEGQGSEQFF
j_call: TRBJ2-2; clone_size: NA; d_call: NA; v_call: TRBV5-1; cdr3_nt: TGCGCCAGCAGCCCTCTACTAACGAACACCGGGGAGCTGTTTTTT; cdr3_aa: CASSPLLTNTGELFF
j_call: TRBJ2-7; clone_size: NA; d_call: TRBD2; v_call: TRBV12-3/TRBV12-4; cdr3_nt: TGTGCCAGCAGCCTACTAGCGGGGGACTCCTACGAGCAGTACTTC; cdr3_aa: CASSLLAGDSYEQYF
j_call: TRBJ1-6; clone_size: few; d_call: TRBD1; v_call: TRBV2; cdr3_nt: TGTGCCACTCGGGACAGGGCTTCACCCCTCCACTTT; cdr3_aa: CATRDRASPLHF
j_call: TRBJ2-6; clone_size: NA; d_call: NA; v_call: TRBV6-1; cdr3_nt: TGTGCCAGCAGTGCCTGGTACTCTGGGGCCAACGTCCTGACTTTC; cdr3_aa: CASSAWYSGANVLTF
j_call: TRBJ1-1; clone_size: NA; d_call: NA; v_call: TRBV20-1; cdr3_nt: TGCAGTGCTAGTGGACCAAACACTGAAGCTTTCTTT; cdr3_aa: CSASGPNTEAFF
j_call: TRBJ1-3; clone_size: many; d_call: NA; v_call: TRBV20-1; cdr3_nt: TGCAGTGCTATTCTAGGGAACACCATATATTTT; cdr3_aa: CSAILGNTIYF
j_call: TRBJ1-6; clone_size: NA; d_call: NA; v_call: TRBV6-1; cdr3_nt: TGTGCCAGCAGTTACCGTAGGGACACCTATAATTCACCCCTCCACTTT; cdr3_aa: CASSYRRDTYNSPLHF
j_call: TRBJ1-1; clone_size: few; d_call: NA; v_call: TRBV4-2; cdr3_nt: TGTGCCAGCAGCCAAGGGTTCACTGAAGCTTTCTTT; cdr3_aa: CASSQGFTEAFF
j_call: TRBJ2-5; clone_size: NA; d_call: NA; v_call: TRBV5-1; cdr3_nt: TGCGCCAGCAGCTCCGCAATAGGAGAGACCCAGTACTTC; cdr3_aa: CASSSAIGETQYF
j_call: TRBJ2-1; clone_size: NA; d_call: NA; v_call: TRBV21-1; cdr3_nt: TGTGCCAGCAGCTCCTTGCCCCTAGCGGGCTCCTACAATGAGCAGTTCTTC; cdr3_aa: CASSSLPLAGSYNEQFF
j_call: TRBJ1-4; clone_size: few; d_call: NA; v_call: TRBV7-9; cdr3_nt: TGTGCCAGCAGCCCGGGCTGGGGGTCTGAAAAACTGTTTTTT; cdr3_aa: CASSPGWGSEKLFF
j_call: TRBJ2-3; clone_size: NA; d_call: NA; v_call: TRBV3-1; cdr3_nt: TGTGCCAGCAGCCTGGACCAATTGGATACGCAGTATTTT; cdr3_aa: CASSLDQLDTQYF
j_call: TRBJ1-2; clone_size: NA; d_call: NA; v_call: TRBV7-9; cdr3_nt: TGTGCCAGCAGCTCCGGGATTGGAGGCTATGGCTACACCTTC; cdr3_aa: CASSSGIGGYGYTF
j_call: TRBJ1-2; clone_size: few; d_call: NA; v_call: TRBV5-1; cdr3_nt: TGCGCCAGCAGCTTGGCAGGGAAGGCTAACTATGGCTACACCTTC; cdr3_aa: CASSLAGKANYGYTF
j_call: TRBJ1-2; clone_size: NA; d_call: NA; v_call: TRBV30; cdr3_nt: TGTGCCTGGAGCGCCGAACCGAACTATGGCTACACCTTC; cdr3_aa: CAWSAEPNYGYTF
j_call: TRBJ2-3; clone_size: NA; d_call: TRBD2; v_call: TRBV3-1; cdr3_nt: TGTGCCAGCAGGTCCGGGACTACCACAGATACGCAGTATTTT; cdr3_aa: CASRSGTTTDTQYF
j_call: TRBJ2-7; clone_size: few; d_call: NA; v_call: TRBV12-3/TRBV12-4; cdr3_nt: TGTGCCAGCAGTTTGGAGAGGGGAATCTACGAGCAGTACTTC; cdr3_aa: CASSLERGIYEQYF
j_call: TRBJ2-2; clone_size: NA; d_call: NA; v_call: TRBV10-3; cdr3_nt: TGTGCCATCGCAGATAGGCGGTTTAACACCGGGGAGCTGTTTTTT; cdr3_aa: CAIADRRFNTGELFF
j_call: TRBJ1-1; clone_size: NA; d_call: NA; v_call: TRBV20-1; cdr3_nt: TGCAGTGCTAGAGATTGGGGGGTGAACACTGAAGCTTTCTTT; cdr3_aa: CSARDWGVNTEAFF
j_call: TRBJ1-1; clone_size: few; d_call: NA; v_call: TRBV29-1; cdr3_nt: TGCAGCGTCCTCTCGGTATACACTGAAGCTTTCTTT; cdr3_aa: CSVLSVYTEAFF
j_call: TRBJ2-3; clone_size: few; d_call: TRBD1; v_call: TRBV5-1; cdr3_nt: TGCGCCAGCGTCCCGGGACAGGGGTCGGGCACAGATACGCAGTATTTT; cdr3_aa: CASVPGQGSGTDTQYF
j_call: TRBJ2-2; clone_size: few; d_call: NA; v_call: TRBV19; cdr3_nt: TGTGCCAGTAGTCTGTACCCCGCCGGGGAGCTGTTTTTT; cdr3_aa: CASSLYPAGELFF
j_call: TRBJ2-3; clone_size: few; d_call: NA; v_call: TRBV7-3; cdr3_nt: TGTGCCAGCAGGGACGAAGGGGCAGATACGCAGTATTTT; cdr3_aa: CASRDEGADTQYF
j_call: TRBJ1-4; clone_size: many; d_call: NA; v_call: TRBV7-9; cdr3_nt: TGTGCCAGCAGCCAGGGGAGTAGGACATCGAATGAAAAACTGTTTTTT; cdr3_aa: CASSQGSRTSNEKLFF
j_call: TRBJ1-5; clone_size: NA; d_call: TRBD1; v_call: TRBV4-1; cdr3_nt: TGCGCCAGCAGCCAAAGGGAGGACAGGGTCTTTCGTCAGCCCCAGCATTTT; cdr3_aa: CASSQREDRVFRQPQHF
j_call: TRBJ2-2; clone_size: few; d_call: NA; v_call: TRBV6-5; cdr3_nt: TGTGCCAGCAGTTACTCGAAGGGGCTCGTCACCGGGGAGCTGTTTTTT; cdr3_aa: CASSYSKGLVTGELFF
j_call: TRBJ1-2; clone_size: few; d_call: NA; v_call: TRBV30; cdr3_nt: TGTGCCTGTCGGGAGGGGGGAAGAGATGGCTACACCTTC; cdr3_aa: CACREGGRDGYTF
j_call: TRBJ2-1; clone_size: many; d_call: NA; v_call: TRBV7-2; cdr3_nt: TGTGCCAGCAGCTTCGTCGGGGACGCCTCCGCCGGTGAGCAGTTCTTC; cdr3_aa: CASSFVGDASAGEQFF
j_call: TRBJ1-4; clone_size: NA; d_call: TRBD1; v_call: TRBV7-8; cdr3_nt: TGTGCCAGCAGCTTAGAGGGGACAGGGTCTGAAAAACTGTTTTTT; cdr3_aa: CASSLEGTGSEKLFF
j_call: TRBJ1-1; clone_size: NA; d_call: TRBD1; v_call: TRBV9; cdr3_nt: TGTGCCAGCATGCGACAGGGGGCGAGAACTGAAGCTTTCTTT; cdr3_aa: CASMRQGARTEAFF
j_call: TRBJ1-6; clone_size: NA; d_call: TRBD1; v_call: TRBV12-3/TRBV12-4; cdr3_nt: TGTGCCAGCAGAGAACCGGGACAGGGTAATTCACCCCTCCACTTT; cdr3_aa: CASREPGQGNSPLHF